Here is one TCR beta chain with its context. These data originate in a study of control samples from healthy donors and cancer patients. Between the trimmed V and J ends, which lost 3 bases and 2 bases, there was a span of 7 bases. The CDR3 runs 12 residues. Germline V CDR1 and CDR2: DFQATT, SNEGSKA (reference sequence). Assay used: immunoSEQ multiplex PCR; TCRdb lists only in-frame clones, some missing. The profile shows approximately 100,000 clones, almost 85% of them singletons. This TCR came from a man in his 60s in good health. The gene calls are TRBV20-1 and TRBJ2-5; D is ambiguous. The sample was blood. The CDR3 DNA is TGCAGTGCTAGTAGCCAGCAAGAGACCCAGTACTTC. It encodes CSASSQQETQYF.